This T cell receptor (beta chain) originates from a study of T cell responses to AZD1222 COVID-19 vaccine. Overall study findings and caveats: Just a handful of AZD1222 recipients were seropositive at baseline.

Assay used: immunoSEQ multiplex PCR; TCRdb lists only in-frame clones, some missing. This sample has about 99,000 clones, with about nine tenths found just once. Details on this clone: Its matching antigen is unknown.

The V gene lost 5 bases and the J gene lost 5 bases, with 16 bases spanning the gap. The CDR3 contains 15 residues. CDR1 and CDR2 from the germline V gene are SGHVS and FNYEAQ. This clonotype was sampled from an adult who received the MenACWY meningococcal vaccine as a control. Sample: peripheral blood, taken 28 days after the second dose of the MenACWY control vaccine. The chain recombines TRBV7-6 with TRBJ1-5; D is possibly TRBD1 (5 bases). The CDR3 here is CASSLQDGNDQPQHF. Here the CDR3 DNA reads TGTGCCAGCAGCCTACAGGACGGTAACGATCAGCCCCAGCATTTT.